The rows below give T cell receptor beta chains drawn from one sample of a study of siplizumab effects on memory and regulatory T cells. Clones were read by immunoSEQ multiplex PCR, and TCRdb kept only the in-frame ones, dropping some. The sample comprises around 110,000 clones, about 94% of which are singletons, and approximately 1.8% rests with the top ten. Material: non-Treg CD4+ T cells sorted from blood. The receptors derive from a human donor in good health. CDR3s include the opening cysteine and the closing phenylalanine or tryptophan. The D gene is left open where the match is weak. Part of the rows lack a size; the others show once, few, many or a class for expanded clones.

clone_size	j_call	d_call	v_call	cdr3_nt	cdr3_aa
-	TRBJ2-5	TRBD1	TRBV6-1	TGTGCCACCCAAACAGGACAGGGGGCAAAGAAGACCCAGTACTTC	CATQTGQGAKKTQYF
-	TRBJ1-1	-	TRBV27	TGTGCCAGCAGTCCCAGGGGTGCGGACACTGAAGCTTTCTTT	CASSPRGADTEAFF
-	TRBJ2-1	-	TRBV25-1	TGTGCCAGCAGTTCACCGAGGGGGGGCGCGTGGGGTAATGAGCAGTTCTTC	CASSSPRGGAWGNEQFF
-	TRBJ1-4	-	TRBV5-1	TGCGCCAGCAGCTTGGCCCGCGGGGCAGGGCATACTGAAAAACTGTTTTTT	CASSLARGAGHTEKLFF
-	TRBJ1-3	-	TRBV29-1	TGCAGCGTTACTATCAGGGTTGCCGGAAACACCATATATTTT	CSVTIRVAGNTIYF
-	TRBJ2-1	-	TRBV5-1	TGCGCCAGCAGCCTAGACAGTGGGAGCTCCTACAATGAGCAGTTCTTC	CASSLDSGSSYNEQFF
-	TRBJ2-1	-	TRBV2	TGTGCCAGCAGCCGCCTGGGACGCCGCTCCTACAATGAGCAGTTCTTC	CASSRLGRRSYNEQFF
once	TRBJ2-3	-	TRBV19	TGTGCCAGTAGTCCGCCGGATTTAGATACGCAGTATTTT	CASSPPDLDTQYF
-	TRBJ2-5	-	TRBV27	TGTGCCAGCAGATGGGGCTTCAGCGAGACCCAGTACTTC	CASRWGFSETQYF
-	TRBJ1-5	TRBD1	TRBV10-3	TGTGCCATCAGTCGGGACAGGTCATCCAATCAGCCCCAGCATTTT	CAISRDRSSNQPQHF
-	TRBJ1-1	-	TRBV6-1	TGTGCCAGCAGTGAGATTTGGACAGAGAACACTGAAGCTTTCTTT	CASSEIWTENTEAFF
once	TRBJ2-2	-	TRBV7-2	TGTGCCAGCAGCTCCTTCCTGGGGTATGGCGGGGAGCTGTTTTTT	CASSSFLGYGGELFF
-	TRBJ1-5	-	TRBV18	TGTGCCAGCTCACCGGGGCAGAACAATCAGCCCCAGCATTTT	CASSPGQNNQPQHF
-	TRBJ2-1	-	TRBV6-1	TGTGCCAGCAGTGTCACCGGGACAACCTACAATGAGCAGTTCTTC	CASSVTGTTYNEQFF
-	TRBJ1-2	-	TRBV4-1	TGCGCCAGCAGCCAAACCTGGCAGCTTAACTATGGCTACACCTTC	CASSQTWQLNYGYTF
-	TRBJ2-2	-	TRBV10-1	TGCGCCAGCAGTCCCTCCCCGGGCACCCCGACCGGGGAGCTGTTTTTT	CASSPSPGTPTGELFF
few	TRBJ1-2	TRBD1	TRBV7-9	TGTGCCAGCAGTGGAACCGGGACAGGGTATAGTGGCTACACCTTC	CASSGTGTGYSGYTF
-	TRBJ2-1	-	TRBV29-1	TGCAGCGTTGAAGATACCGGCAGGGCCTTCTACAATGAGCAGTTCTTC	CSVEDTGRAFYNEQFF
-	TRBJ2-3	TRBD1	TRBV5-1	TGCGCCAGCAGTCGGGACAGGGTGGCAGATACGCAGTATTTT	CASSRDRVADTQYF
-	TRBJ2-3	-	TRBV4-2	TGTGCCAGCAGCCAAGAAGAAGTCACCGGGCGGGGTACGCAGTATTTT	CASSQEEVTGRGTQYF
-	TRBJ2-7	-	TRBV25-1	TGTGCCAGCAGTCCCAGGGGAGGGGACGAGCAGTACTTC	CASSPRGGDEQYF
-	TRBJ2-1	-	TRBV4-2	TGTGCCAGCAGCCAGGGGGTTCATGAGCAGTTCTTC	CASSQGVHEQFF
-	TRBJ2-3	TRBD2	TRBV5-6	TGTGCCAGCAGCTTCGGACTAGCGGTAGGCGATACGCAGTATTTT	CASSFGLAVGDTQYF
-	TRBJ2-7	TRBD2	TRBV7-9	TGTGCCAGCAGCCTTGGGGTAGCGGGGTACTACGAGCAGTACTTC	CASSLGVAGYYEQYF
-	TRBJ2-2	-	TRBV7-2	TGTGCCAGCAGCTTAGTTTCCGTAACCGGGGAGCTGTTTTTT	CASSLVSVTGELFF
-	TRBJ2-3	TRBD2	TRBV5-1	TGCGCCAGTACGCGGGGGAGCACAGATACGCAGTATTTT	CASTRGSTDTQYF
-	TRBJ1-4	-	TRBV10-3	TGTGCCATCTCTCTCCGGAGAAGTGAAAAACTGTTTTTT	CAISLRRSEKLFF
-	TRBJ1-5	-	TRBV2	TGTGCCAGCAGCGTGAAAAATCAGCCCCAGCATTTT	CASSVKNQPQHF
once	TRBJ1-2	TRBD1	TRBV7-8	TGTGCCAGCAGCTTAAGCGGCCCCACAGGGGTATCCGATGGCTACACCTTC	CASSLSGPTGVSDGYTF
-	TRBJ1-1	-	TRBV6-5	TGTGCCAGCAGTTGGAGTACGAGTTGGGCTGAAGCTTTCTTT	CASSWSTSWAEAFF
-	TRBJ2-2	TRBD1	TRBV9	TGTGCCAGCAGCGTCCGGGACAGGGGCACCGGGGAGCTGTTTTTT	CASSVRDRGTGELFF
-	TRBJ1-2	-	TRBV2	TGTGCCAGCAGTGAATTATCAGATCATGGCTACACCTTC	CASSELSDHGYTF
-	TRBJ2-7	TRBD1	TRBV27	TGTGCCAGCGGGGACAGGGCTCCCTACGAGCAGTACTTC	CASGDRAPYEQYF
-	TRBJ2-7	-	TRBV7-9	TGTGCCAGCAGCCCAACCGCGGGTTCCGCCGAGCAGTACTTC	CASSPTAGSAEQYF
-	TRBJ1-5	-	TRBV19	TGTGCCAGTAGTAGGTGGGAGGAGAATCAGCCCCAGCATTTT	CASSRWEENQPQHF
once	TRBJ2-1	-	TRBV7-9	TGTGCCAGCAGCCCAACGCTTCGGGAGTTCTCCTACAATGAGCAGTTCTTC	CASSPTLREFSYNEQFF
-	TRBJ2-7	-	TRBV19	TGTGCCAGTAGTCCCCCCGGCTCTTTCACCTACGAGCAGTACTTC	CASSPPGSFTYEQYF
-	TRBJ2-2	TRBD1	TRBV2	TGTGCCAGCAGTGAAATAGGGGGCGAGGCCGGGGAGCTGTTTTTT	CASSEIGGEAGELFF